This T cell receptor (beta chain) was found in a study of siplizumab effects on memory and regulatory T cells. Study-wide results and limits: Sequences below about 10^-5 frequency were poorly captured, and few alloreactive clones mapped to unstimulated subsets.

This clone occurred once. Its antigen is as yet unknown. V was trimmed by 6 bases and J by 0 bases, leaving 8 bases between them. Germline V gene sequence: CDR1 SGHTA, CDR2 FQGTGA. The CDR3 totals 13 residues. Sequenced by immunoSEQ multiplex PCR; TCRdb stores in-frame clones only, minus some. The sample lists approximately 100,000 clones; about 93% were seen once. J is TRBJ1-1 and V is TRBV7-3; D gene ambiguous. Sequencing used non-Treg CD4+ T cells sorted from blood. The clonotype originates from a human donor in good health. CDR3 amino acids: CASSRNMNTEAFF. CDR3 bases: TGTGCCAGCAGTCGTAATATGAACACTGAAGCTTTCTTT.